This is a list of T cell receptor beta chains from one sample in a study of T cell responses to AZD1222 COVID-19 vaccine. Profiling relied on immunoSEQ multiplex PCR, and the TCRdb table lists in-frame clones only, not all of them. The sample records roughly 140,000 clones, 90% to 95% being singletons. The sample was peripheral blood, taken after recovery from COVID-19. The receptors stem from an adult who had recovered from COVID-19. Both conserved end residues are part of each CDR3. The D gene is left open where the match is weak. Clone sizes are given selectively: once, few, many, or a class where the clone is expanded.

TRBD2	TRBJ2-7	-	TRBV10-1	16	TGCGCCAGCAGCCGAGGACTAGCGGGAGAGTCCTACGAGCAGTACTTC	CASSRGLAGESYEQYF
-	TRBJ2-3	-	TRBV30	15	TGTGCCTGGAGTGTACCGTGGGAGCTCACAGATACGCAGTATTTT	CAWSVPWELTDTQYF
TRBD1	TRBJ1-2	once	TRBV19	13	TGTGCCAGTACGACAGGGGACTCCTATGGCTACACCTTC	CASTTGDSYGYTF
-	TRBJ2-2	-	TRBV20-1	13	TGCAGTGCTAGTCGGGGCACCACCGGGGAGCTGTTTTTT	CSASRGTTGELFF
-	TRBJ1-1	-	TRBV28	11	TGTGCCAGCAGCCGAGGAGAAGAAGCTTTCTTT	CASSRGEEAFF
-	TRBJ1-5	-	TRBV10-3	14	TGTGCCATCAGTGACCTACGGATCAATCAGCCCCAGCATTTT	CAISDLRINQPQHF
TRBD1	TRBJ2-7	-	TRBV19	15	TGTGCCAGTAGTATAGGTGGGACAGTCTCCTACGAGCAGTACTTC	CASSIGGTVSYEQYF
-	TRBJ1-6	-	TRBV6-5	13	TGTGCCAGCAGTTGGTCTGGGGTGTCGCCCCTCCACTTT	CASSWSGVSPLHF
-	TRBJ1-1	few	TRBV29-1	12	TGCAGCGTTGAAGAGGGGATTTATGGAGCTTTCTTT	CSVEEGIYGAFF
-	TRBJ1-4	-	TRBV18	12	TGTGCCAGCTCCCCGTGGGGGGACACCCTGTTTTTT	CASSPWGDTLFF
TRBD2	TRBJ2-2	-	TRBV3-1/TRBV3-2	15	TGTGCCAGCAAGCTAGCGGGAGGGCCTGTCGGGGAGCTGTTTTTT	CASKLAGGPVGELFF
-	TRBJ1-3	-	TRBV10-2	14	TGCGCCAGCAGTGGGTCGGACTCTGGAAACACCATATATTTT	CASSGSDSGNTIYF
-	TRBJ2-1	-	TRBV28	12	TGTGCCAGCAGTACCTGGGGAGCAGAGCAGTTCTTC	CASSTWGAEQFF
TRBD1	TRBJ1-2	-	TRBV7-2	14	TGTGCCAGCAGCCCCGTTACAGGGGGCTATGGCTACACCTTC	CASSPVTGGYGYTF
-	TRBJ1-2	once	TRBV6-6	10	TGTGCCAGCAGGTCGACCGGCTACACCTTC	CASRSTGYTF
TRBD2	TRBJ2-2	-	TRBV7-6	15	TGTGCCAGCAGCTTAGGGGCTAGCGGGACCGGGGAGCTGTTTTTT	CASSLGASGTGELFF
-	TRBJ2-7	-	TRBV5-4	14	TGTGCCAGCAGCGCGAAACAGCTAGGGGGGGGGCAGTACTTC	CASSAKQLGGGQYF
-	TRBJ1-1	-	TRBV6-5	14	TGTGCCAGCAGTTATGGCAGGGCGGCCACTGAAGCTTTCTTT	CASSYGRAATEAFF
-	TRBJ2-2	-	TRBV10-2	14	TGCGCCAGCAGTCGGACCTCGAACACCGGGGAGCTGTTTTTT	CASSRTSNTGELFF
-	TRBJ2-1	-	TRBV4-1	14	TGCGCCAGCAGCCCCGGGAGGGGGCGCGATGAGCAGTTCTTC	CASSPGRGRDEQFF
TRBD1	TRBJ1-2	-	TRBV7-3	15	TGTGCCAGCAGCCCAGAGGGACAGGGGACCTATGGCTACACCTTC	CASSPEGQGTYGYTF
TRBD1	TRBJ1-5	-	TRBV28	16	TGTGCCAGCAGTTCCTATCGGCGACAGGGTCCTCAGCCCCAGCATTTT	CASSSYRRQGPQPQHF
-	TRBJ1-3	-	TRBV7-2	13	TGTGCCAGCAGCTTAGAACCTGGAAACACCATATATTTT	CASSLEPGNTIYF
TRBD2	TRBJ2-3	-	TRBV5-6	15	TGTGCCAGCAGCTTGGGGCTAGCGGCCACAGATACGCAGTATTTT	CASSLGLAATDTQYF
-	TRBJ1-4	-	TRBV6-5	13	TGTGCCAGCAGGGCCGCGGGGGGGGAAAAACTGTTTTTT	CASRAAGGEKLFF
TRBD1	TRBJ2-5	-	TRBV15	14	TGTGCCACCAGCGTCGACAGGGGGCGAGAGACCCAGTACTTC	CATSVDRGRETQYF
TRBD1	TRBJ1-6	-	TRBV5-1	18	TGCGCCAGCAGCGTGGGACAGGGAAGCAGCTCCTATAATTCACCCCTCCACTTT	CASSVGQGSSSYNSPLHF
-	TRBJ2-7	once	TRBV5-6	15	TGTGCCAGCAGCCTGGAGTGGACAGACTCCTACGAGCAGTACTTC	CASSLEWTDSYEQYF
-	TRBJ2-5	-	TRBV19	13	TGTGCCAGTAGTTCGGGAAGTCAAGAGACCCAGTACTTC	CASSSGSQETQYF
TRBD2	TRBJ2-3	-	TRBV14	18	TGTGCCAGCAGCCAGACTTCCACTAGCGGGAGGGACACAGATACGCAGTATTTT	CASSQTSTSGRDTDTQYF
-	TRBJ1-5	-	TRBV11-2	10	TGTGCCAGCAGCCGGCAGCCCCAGCATTTT	CASSRQPQHF
-	TRBJ2-3	-	TRBV2	15	TGTGCCAGCCAAGAACCCCCGGGAGTTCGAGATACGCAGTATTTT	CASQEPPGVRDTQYF
TRBD1	TRBJ2-6	-	TRBV5-1	17	TGCGCCAGCAGCTTGCACAGGGGCCTCTCTGGGGCCAACGTCCTGACTTTC	CASSLHRGLSGANVLTF
-	TRBJ1-1	-	TRBV5-1	15	TGCGCCAGCAGCTTACGGGAGGGCAGGGACACTGAAGCTTTCTTT	CASSLREGRDTEAFF
TRBD2	TRBJ2-1	-	TRBV5-1	16	TGCGCCAGCAGCTCGTCTGGCGGGAGTTCCCACAATGAGCAGTTCTTC	CASSSSGGSSHNEQFF
-	TRBJ1-2	once	TRBV5-4	13	TGTGCCAGCAGCTCCTCGGGGTCTAGTGGCTACACCTTC	CASSSSGSSGYTF
TRBD2	TRBJ2-7	-	TRBV6-6	15	TGTGCCAGCAGTCGCGAACTAGCGGGGTCCTACGAGCAGTACTTC	CASSRELAGSYEQYF
-	TRBJ2-3	-	TRBV5-1	16	TGCGCCAGCAGCTTGGAGGGTACTAGTGGGTCAGATACGCAGTATTTT	CASSLEGTSGSDTQYF
TRBD1	TRBJ1-2	-	TRBV5-5	13	TGTGCCAGCAGCAAGGACAGGGCCTATGGCTACACCTTC	CASSKDRAYGYTF
-	TRBJ2-7	-	TRBV15	16	TGTGCCACCAGCAGAGGAGGGGGACATCTCGACTACGAGCAGTACTTC	CATSRGGGHLDYEQYF
-	TRBJ2-6	-	TRBV24-1	14	TGTGCCACCAGTGATTCTTTCGACCCGAATGTCCTGACTTTC	CATSDSFDPNVLTF
-	TRBJ2-7	-	TRBV4-1	13	TGCGCCAGCAGCCAAGTGGCCGCTGCGGAGCAGTACTTC	CASSQVAAAEQYF
-	TRBJ2-1	-	TRBV18	14	TGTGCCAGCTCACCAATTGCAGGGTACGATGAGCAGTTCTTC	CASSPIAGYDEQFF
TRBD1	TRBJ1-1	-	TRBV2	13	TGTGCCAGCGCCGACAGGGGGCGGACTGAAGCTTTCTTT	CASADRGRTEAFF
TRBD2	TRBJ2-1	-	TRBV3-1/TRBV3-2	18	TGTGCCAGCAGCCAAGTATGGGGACTAGCGCAAACCTACAATGAGCAGTTCTTC	CASSQVWGLAQTYNEQFF
TRBD1	TRBJ1-2	-	TRBV9	17	TGTGCCAGCAGCGAGCCGGGACAGGGGACCACTAACTATGGCTACACCTTC	CASSEPGQGTTNYGYTF
TRBD1	TRBJ2-1	-	TRBV27	16	TGTGCCAGCAGTTTATCCGGACAGGGCAGGTACAATGAGCAGTTCTTC	CASSLSGQGRYNEQFF